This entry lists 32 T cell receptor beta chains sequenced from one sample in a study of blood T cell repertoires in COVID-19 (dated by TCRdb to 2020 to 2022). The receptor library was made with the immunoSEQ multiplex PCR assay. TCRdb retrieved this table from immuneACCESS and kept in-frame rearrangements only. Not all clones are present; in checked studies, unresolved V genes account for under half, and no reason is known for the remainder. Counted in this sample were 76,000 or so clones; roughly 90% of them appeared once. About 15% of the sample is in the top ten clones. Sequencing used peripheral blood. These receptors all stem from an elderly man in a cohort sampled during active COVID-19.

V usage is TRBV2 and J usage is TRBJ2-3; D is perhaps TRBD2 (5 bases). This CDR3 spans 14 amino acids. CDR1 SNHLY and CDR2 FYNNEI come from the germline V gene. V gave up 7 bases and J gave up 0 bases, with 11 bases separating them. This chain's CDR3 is CASTRVSSTDTQYF. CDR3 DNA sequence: TGTGCCAGCACGCGGGTCTCTAGCACAGATACGCAGTATTTT.

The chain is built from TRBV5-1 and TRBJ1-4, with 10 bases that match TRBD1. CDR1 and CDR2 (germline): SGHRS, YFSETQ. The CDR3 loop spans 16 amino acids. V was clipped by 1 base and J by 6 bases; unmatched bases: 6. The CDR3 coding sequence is TGCGCCAGCAGCTTGAAGTTAGGGACAGGGGATGAAAAACTGTTTTTT. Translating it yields CASSLKLGTGDEKLFF.

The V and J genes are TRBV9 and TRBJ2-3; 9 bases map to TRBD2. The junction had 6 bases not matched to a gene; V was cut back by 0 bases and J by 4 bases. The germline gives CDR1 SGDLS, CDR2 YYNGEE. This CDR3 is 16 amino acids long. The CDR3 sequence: CASSVAGAGGSDTQYF. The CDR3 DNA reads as TGTGCCAGCAGCGTAGCTGGAGCGGGGGGTTCAGATACGCAGTATTTT.

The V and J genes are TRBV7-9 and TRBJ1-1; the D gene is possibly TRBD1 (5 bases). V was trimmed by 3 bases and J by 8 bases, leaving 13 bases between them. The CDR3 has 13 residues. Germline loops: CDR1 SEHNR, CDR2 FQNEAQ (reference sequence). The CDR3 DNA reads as TGTGCCAGCAGCTTTCTAGGGGCAGGGGAAGCTTTCTTT. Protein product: CASSFLGAGEAFF.

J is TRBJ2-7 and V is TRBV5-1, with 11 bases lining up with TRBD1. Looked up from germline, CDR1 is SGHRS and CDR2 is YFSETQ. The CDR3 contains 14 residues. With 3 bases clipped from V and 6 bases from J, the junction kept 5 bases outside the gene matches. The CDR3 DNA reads TGCGCCAGCAGCTGGGGGACAGGGGGGCGCGAGCAGTACTTC. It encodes CASSWGTGGREQYF.

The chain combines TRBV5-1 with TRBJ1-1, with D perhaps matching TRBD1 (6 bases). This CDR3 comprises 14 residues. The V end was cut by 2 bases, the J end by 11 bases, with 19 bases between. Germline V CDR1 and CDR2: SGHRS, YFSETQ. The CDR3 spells CASSFGGTGTFAFF. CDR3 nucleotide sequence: TGCGCCAGCAGCTTCGGAGGTACCGGGACATTTGCTTTCTTT.

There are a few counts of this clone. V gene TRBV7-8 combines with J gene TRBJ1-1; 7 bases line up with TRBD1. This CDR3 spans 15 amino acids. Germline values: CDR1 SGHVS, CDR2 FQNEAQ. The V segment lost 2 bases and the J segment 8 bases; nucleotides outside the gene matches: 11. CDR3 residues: CASSLPSGQLKEAFF. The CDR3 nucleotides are TGTGCCAGCAGCTTACCATCGGGACAGCTTAAGGAAGCTTTCTTT.

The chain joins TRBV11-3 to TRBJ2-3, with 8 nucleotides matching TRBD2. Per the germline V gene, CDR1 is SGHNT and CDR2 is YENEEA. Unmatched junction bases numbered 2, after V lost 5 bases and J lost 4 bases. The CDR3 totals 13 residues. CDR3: CASSKLAADTQYF. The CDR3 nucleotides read TGTGCCAGCAGCAAACTAGCGGCAGATACGCAGTATTTT.

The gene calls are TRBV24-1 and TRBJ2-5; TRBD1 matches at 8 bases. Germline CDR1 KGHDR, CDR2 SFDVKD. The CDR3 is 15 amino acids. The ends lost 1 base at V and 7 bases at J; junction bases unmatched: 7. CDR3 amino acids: CATSDFTGTGGTQYF. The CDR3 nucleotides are TGTGCCACCAGTGATTTCACAGGGACAGGCGGGACCCAGTACTTC.

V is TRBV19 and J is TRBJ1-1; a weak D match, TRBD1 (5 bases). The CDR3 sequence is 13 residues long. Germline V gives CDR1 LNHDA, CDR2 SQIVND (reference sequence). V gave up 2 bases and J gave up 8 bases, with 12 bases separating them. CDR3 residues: CASSIIHGQEAFF. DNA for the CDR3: TGTGCCAGTAGTATAATCCATGGACAAGAAGCTTTCTTT.

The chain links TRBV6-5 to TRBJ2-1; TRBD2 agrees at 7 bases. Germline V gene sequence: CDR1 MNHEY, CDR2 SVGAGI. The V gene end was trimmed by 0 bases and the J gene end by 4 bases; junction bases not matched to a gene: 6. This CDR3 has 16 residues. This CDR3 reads CASSYSGRGQYNEQFF. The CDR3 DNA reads TGTGCCAGCAGTTACTCGGGGAGGGGTCAGTACAATGAGCAGTTCTTC.

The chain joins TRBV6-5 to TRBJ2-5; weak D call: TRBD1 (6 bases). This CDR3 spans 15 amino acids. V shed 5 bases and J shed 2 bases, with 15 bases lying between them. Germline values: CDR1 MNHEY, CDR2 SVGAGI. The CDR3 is CASSPGGQGQETQYF. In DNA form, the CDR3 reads TGTGCCAGCAGTCCTGGGGGCCAGGGGCAAGAGACCCAGTACTTC.

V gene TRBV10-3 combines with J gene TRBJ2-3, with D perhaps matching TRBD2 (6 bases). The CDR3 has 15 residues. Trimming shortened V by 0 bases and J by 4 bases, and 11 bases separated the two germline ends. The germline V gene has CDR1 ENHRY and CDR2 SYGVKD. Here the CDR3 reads CAISESVSGADTQYF. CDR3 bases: TGTGCCATCAGTGAGTCGGTTAGCGGCGCAGATACGCAGTATTTT.

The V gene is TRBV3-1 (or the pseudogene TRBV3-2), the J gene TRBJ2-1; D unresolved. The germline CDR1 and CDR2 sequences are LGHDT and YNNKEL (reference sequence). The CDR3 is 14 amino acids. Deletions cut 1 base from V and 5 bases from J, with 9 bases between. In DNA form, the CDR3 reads TGTGCCAGCAGCCAAGCTAGTAGCAACAATGAGCAGTTCTTC. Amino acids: CASSQASSNNEQFF.

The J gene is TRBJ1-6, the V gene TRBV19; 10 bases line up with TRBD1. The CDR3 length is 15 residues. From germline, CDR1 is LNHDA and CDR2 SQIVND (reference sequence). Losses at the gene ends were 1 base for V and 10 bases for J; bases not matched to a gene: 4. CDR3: CASSIVTGGKSPLHF. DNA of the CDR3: TGTGCCAGTAGTATAGTGACAGGGGGCAAGTCACCCCTCCACTTT. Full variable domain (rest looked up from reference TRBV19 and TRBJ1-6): DGGITQSPKYLFRKEGQNVTLSCEQNLNHDAMYWYRQDPGQGLRLIYYSQIVNDFQKGDIAEGYSVSREKKESFPLTVTSAQKNPTAFYLCASSIVTGGKSPLHFGNGTRLTVT.

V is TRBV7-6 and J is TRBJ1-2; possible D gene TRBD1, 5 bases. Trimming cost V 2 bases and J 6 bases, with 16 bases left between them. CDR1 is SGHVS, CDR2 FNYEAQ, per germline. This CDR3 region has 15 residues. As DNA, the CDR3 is TGTGCCAGCAGCTTAAGTTCTCGGGGGAAGAATGGCTACACCTTC. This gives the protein CASSLSSRGKNGYTF.

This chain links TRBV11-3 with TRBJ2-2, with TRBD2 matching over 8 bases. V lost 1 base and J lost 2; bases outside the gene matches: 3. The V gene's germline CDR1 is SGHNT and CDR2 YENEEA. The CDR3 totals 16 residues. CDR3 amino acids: CASSLGGGHNTGELFF. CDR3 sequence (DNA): TGTGCCAGCAGCTTAGGCGGGGGGCACAACACCGGGGAGCTGTTTTTT.

This chain's CDR3 is CASSQGHQGYSPLHF. CDR3 bases: TGCGCCAGCAGCCAAGGGCACCAGGGTTATTCACCCCTCCACTTT. The V and J genes are TRBV4-1 and TRBJ1-6, with D perhaps TRBD1 (5 bases). V was shortened by 1 base and J by 8 bases, with 12 bases between the two germline ends. The CDR3 totals 15 residues. The germline CDR1 and CDR2 sequences are MGHRA and YSYEKL.

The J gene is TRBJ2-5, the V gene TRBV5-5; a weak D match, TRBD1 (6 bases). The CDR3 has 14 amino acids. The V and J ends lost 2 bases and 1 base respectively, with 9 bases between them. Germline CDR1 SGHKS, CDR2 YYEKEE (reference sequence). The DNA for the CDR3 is TGTGCCAGCAGCTTAGGACAGATCCAAGAGACCCAGTACTTC. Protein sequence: CASSLGQIQETQYF.

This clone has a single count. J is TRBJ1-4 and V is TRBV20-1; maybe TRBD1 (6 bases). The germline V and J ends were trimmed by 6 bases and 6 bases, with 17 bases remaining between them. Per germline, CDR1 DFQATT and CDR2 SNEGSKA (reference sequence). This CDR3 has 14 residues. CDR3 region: CSASRQASYEKLFF. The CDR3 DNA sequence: TGCAGTGCCAGTCGACAGGCTAGTTATGAAAAACTGTTTTTT.

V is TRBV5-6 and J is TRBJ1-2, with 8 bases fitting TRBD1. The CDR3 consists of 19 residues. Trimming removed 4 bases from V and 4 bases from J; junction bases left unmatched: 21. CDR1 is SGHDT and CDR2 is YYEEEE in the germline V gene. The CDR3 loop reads CASSGGRLDRVKSSYGYTF. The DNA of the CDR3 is TGTGCCAGCAGCGGGGGTCGGCTGGACAGGGTAAAATCTAGCTATGGCTACACCTTC.

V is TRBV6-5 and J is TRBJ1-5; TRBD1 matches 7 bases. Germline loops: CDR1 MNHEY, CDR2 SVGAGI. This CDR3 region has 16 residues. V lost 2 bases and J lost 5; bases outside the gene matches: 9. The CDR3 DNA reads TGTGCCAGCAGTTACACCTGGACAGGTGGGGATCAGCCCCAGCATTTT. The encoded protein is CASSYTWTGGDQPQHF.

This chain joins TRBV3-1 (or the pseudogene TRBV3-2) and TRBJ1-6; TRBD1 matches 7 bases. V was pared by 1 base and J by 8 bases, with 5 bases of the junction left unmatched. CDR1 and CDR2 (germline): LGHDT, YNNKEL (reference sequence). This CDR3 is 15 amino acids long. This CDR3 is CASSQGTGEYSPLHF. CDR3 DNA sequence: TGTGCCAGCAGCCAAGGCACAGGGGAGTATTCACCCCTCCACTTT.

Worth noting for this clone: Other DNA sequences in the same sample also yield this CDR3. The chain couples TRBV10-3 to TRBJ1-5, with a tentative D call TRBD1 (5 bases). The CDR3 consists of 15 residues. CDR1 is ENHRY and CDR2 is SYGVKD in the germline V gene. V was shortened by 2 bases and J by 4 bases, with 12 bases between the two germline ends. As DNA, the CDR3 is TGTGCCATCAGTGAGGGAGACAGAATAAATCAGCCCCAGCATTTT. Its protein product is CAISEGDRINQPQHF.

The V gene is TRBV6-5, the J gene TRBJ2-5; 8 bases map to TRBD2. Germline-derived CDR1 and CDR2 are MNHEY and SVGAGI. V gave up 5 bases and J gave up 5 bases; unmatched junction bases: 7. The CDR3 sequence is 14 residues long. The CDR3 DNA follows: TGTGCCAGCAGTCCGCGGGGGGCCCTGGAGACCCAGTACTTC. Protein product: CASSPRGALETQYF.

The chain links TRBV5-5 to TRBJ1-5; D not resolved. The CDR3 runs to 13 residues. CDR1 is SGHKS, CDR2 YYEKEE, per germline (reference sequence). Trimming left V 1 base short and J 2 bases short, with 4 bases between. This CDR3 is CASSLYGNQPQHF. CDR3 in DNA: TGTGCCAGCAGCTTGTATGGCAATCAGCCCCAGCATTTT.

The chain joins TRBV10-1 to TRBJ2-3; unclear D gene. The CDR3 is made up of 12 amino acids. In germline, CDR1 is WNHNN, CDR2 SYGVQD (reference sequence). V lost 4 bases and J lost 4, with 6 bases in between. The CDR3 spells CASSGGPDTQYF. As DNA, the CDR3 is TGCGCCAGCAGTGGTGGGCCAGATACGCAGTATTTT.

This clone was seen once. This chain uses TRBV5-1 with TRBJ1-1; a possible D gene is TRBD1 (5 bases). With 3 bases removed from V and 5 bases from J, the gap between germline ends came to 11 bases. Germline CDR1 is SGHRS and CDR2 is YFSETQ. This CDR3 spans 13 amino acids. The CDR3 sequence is CASSSGGWTEAFF. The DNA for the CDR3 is TGCGCCAGCAGCTCCGGGGGGTGGACTGAAGCTTTCTTT.

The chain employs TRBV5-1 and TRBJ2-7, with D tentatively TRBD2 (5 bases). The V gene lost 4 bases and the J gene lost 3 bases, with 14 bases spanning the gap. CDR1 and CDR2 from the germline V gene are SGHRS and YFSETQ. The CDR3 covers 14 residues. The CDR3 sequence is CASSERDTFYEQYF. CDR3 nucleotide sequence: TGCGCCAGCAGCGAACGGGATACCTTCTACGAGCAGTACTTC. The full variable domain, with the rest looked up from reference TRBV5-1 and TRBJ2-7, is KAGVTQTPRYLIKTRGQQVTLSCSPISGHRSVSWYQQTPGQGLQFLFEYFSETQRNKGNFPGRFSGRQFSNSRSEMNVSTLELGDSALYLCASSERDTFYEQYFGPGTRLTVT.

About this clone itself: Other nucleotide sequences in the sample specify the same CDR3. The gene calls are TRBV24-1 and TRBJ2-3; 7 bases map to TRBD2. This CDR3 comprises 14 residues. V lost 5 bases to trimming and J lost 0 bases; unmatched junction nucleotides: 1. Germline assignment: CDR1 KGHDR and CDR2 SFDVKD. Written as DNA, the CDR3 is TGTGCCACCAGTGGACTAGCTAGCACAGATACGCAGTATTTT. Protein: CATSGLASTDTQYF.

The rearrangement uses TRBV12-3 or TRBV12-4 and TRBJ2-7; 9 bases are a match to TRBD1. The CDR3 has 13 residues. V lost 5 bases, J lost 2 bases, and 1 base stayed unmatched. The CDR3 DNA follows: TGTGCCAGCAGTCGACAGGGGGCCTACGAGCAGTACTTC. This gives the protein CASSRQGAYEQYF.

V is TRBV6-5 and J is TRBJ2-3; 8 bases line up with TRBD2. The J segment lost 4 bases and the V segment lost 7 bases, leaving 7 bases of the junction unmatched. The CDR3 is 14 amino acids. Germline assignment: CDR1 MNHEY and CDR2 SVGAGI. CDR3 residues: CASIPAGESDTQYF. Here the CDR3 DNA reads TGTGCCAGCATCCCAGCGGGGGAATCAGATACGCAGTATTTT.